A selection of T cell receptor beta chains follows, all from one sample in a study of Ad26.COV2.S vaccination and SARS-CoV-2 variants. The repertoire was sequenced with immunoSEQ multiplex PCR; TCRdb's copy has only in-frame clones and lacks some. The table records about 320,000 clones, around 83% of them present only once. The sample here was peripheral blood, taken in a trial of Ad26.COV2.S vaccine versus placebo. These receptors all come from a person between 18 and 59 years old who received the Ad26.COV2.S COVID-19 vaccine or a placebo. Both conserved end residues are part of each CDR3. A D gene is named only where the DNA matches it firmly. The size field is filled for only some rows; it gives once, few, many or a size class.

D gene: .
clone size: .
J gene: TRBJ2-7
V gene: TRBV3-1/TRBV3-2
CDR3 DNA: TGTGCCAGCAGCAAAGGAGGAATGGGCTACGAGCAGTACTTC
CDR3 protein: CASSKGGMGYEQYF

D gene: .
clone size: .
J gene: TRBJ2-7
V gene: TRBV28
CDR3 DNA: TGTGCCAGCAGTTTTCGTGGGGACGAGCAGTACTTC
CDR3 protein: CASSFRGDEQYF

D gene: TRBD1
clone size: .
J gene: TRBJ2-1
V gene: TRBV20-1
CDR3 DNA: TGCAGTGCTAGTGACAGGGCGAGGTCCTACAATGAGCAGTTCTTC
CDR3 protein: CSASDRARSYNEQFF

D gene: TRBD2
clone size: many
J gene: TRBJ2-1
V gene: TRBV10-2
CDR3 DNA: TGCGCCAGCAGTGAAACTAGCGGTTCCTACAATGAGCAGTTCTTC
CDR3 protein: CASSETSGSYNEQFF

D gene: TRBD1
clone size: .
J gene: TRBJ1-5
V gene: TRBV7-8
CDR3 DNA: TGTGCCAGCAGCTCTCGGGTACAGGGGCGAGGCAATCAGCCCCAGCATTTT
CDR3 protein: CASSSRVQGRGNQPQHF

D gene: TRBD1
clone size: .
J gene: TRBJ2-5
V gene: TRBV18
CDR3 DNA: TGTGCCAGCTCACCGAATACAGGGGGAGAGACCCAGTACTTC
CDR3 protein: CASSPNTGGETQYF

D gene: .
clone size: .
J gene: TRBJ2-2
V gene: TRBV18
CDR3 DNA: TGTGCCAGCTCACCACCTATCGGGGAGCTGTTTTTT
CDR3 protein: CASSPPIGELFF

D gene: .
clone size: .
J gene: TRBJ2-5
V gene: TRBV10-3
CDR3 DNA: TGTGCCATCAGTGTGCCAGGGGAGACCCAGTACTTC
CDR3 protein: CAISVPGETQYF

D gene: .
clone size: .
J gene: TRBJ2-5
V gene: TRBV9
CDR3 DNA: TGTGCCAGCAGCGTAGGGCCAGCGCGACTCCAAGAGACCCAGTACTTC
CDR3 protein: CASSVGPARLQETQYF

D gene: TRBD1
clone size: once
J gene: TRBJ1-3
V gene: TRBV18
CDR3 DNA: TGTGCCAGCTCACTCAACCCCGGGACAGATGGAAACACCATATATTTT
CDR3 protein: CASSLNPGTDGNTIYF

D gene: .
clone size: once
J gene: TRBJ1-3
V gene: TRBV14
CDR3 DNA: TGTGCCAGCAGCCAAGCCAGAGTGACTGGAAACACCATATATTTT
CDR3 protein: CASSQARVTGNTIYF

D gene: .
clone size: .
J gene: TRBJ2-2
V gene: TRBV7-2
CDR3 DNA: TGTGCCAGCAGCTTAGTCGGGCAGGGCACAGAGGGCGGGGAGCTGTTTTTT
CDR3 protein: CASSLVGQGTEGGELFF

D gene: .
clone size: .
J gene: TRBJ2-5
V gene: TRBV7-2
CDR3 DNA: TGTGCCAGCAGCCTCTCGGGTAGAGAGACCCAGTACTTC
CDR3 protein: CASSLSGRETQYF

D gene: .
clone size: .
J gene: TRBJ1-1
V gene: TRBV3-1/TRBV3-2
CDR3 DNA: TGTGCCAGCAGCCAAGAGATAGGGCAGGGTAGATTTGCTGAAGCTTTCTTT
CDR3 protein: CASSQEIGQGRFAEAFF

D gene: TRBD1
clone size: .
J gene: TRBJ1-1
V gene: TRBV6-5
CDR3 DNA: TGTGCCAGCAGTACTAACAGGGGAGTATGGACTGAAGCTTTCTTT
CDR3 protein: CASSTNRGVWTEAFF

D gene: .
clone size: .
J gene: TRBJ1-1
V gene: TRBV7-8
CDR3 DNA: TGTGCCAGCAGCTTAGAACTCTTGAACACTGAAGCTTTCTTT
CDR3 protein: CASSLELLNTEAFF

D gene: TRBD2
clone size: many
J gene: TRBJ2-7
V gene: TRBV9
CDR3 DNA: TGTGCCAGCAGCTATAGCGGGGGAGGGGACGAGCAGTACTTC
CDR3 protein: CASSYSGGGDEQYF

D gene: TRBD1
clone size: once
J gene: TRBJ1-3
V gene: TRBV18
CDR3 DNA: TGTGCCAGCTCACCTTCACAGGGGGCCTCTGGAAACACCATATATTTT
CDR3 protein: CASSPSQGASGNTIYF

D gene: .
clone size: .
J gene: TRBJ1-4
V gene: TRBV7-9
CDR3 DNA: TGTGCCAGCAGCTTAGAAAGGGACCGTCTGTTTTTT
CDR3 protein: CASSLERDRLFF

D gene: TRBD1
clone size: .
J gene: TRBJ1-3
V gene: TRBV6-6
CDR3 DNA: TGTGCCAGCAGTCCCACCTTGGACAGGGGCTCTGGAAACACCATATATTTT
CDR3 protein: CASSPTLDRGSGNTIYF

D gene: .
clone size: .
J gene: TRBJ2-2
V gene: TRBV19
CDR3 DNA: TGTGCCAGTAGTATCGAGGGCAGGGTGAACGGGGAGCTGTTTTTT
CDR3 protein: CASSIEGRVNGELFF

D gene: .
clone size: .
J gene: TRBJ2-1
V gene: TRBV19
CDR3 DNA: TGTGCCAGTAGTAGCCCGACCGGGTCCAGCTCCTACAATGAGCAGTTCTTC
CDR3 protein: CASSSPTGSSSYNEQFF

D gene: TRBD2
clone size: .
J gene: TRBJ2-3
V gene: TRBV10-3
CDR3 DNA: TGTGCCATCAGTGGGCCTAGCGGGGGGGACACAGATACGCAGTATTTT
CDR3 protein: CAISGPSGGDTDTQYF

D gene: .
clone size: .
J gene: TRBJ1-2
V gene: TRBV3-1/TRBV3-2
CDR3 DNA: TGTGCCAGCAGCCAAGATGGGTTGGGTTCCTATGGCTACACCTTC
CDR3 protein: CASSQDGLGSYGYTF

D gene: .
clone size: .
J gene: TRBJ1-1
V gene: TRBV6-5
CDR3 DNA: TGTGCCAGCAGCCCCCGGGATGGCACTGAAGCTTTCTTT
CDR3 protein: CASSPRDGTEAFF

D gene: TRBD1
clone size: .
J gene: TRBJ1-6
V gene: TRBV6-6
CDR3 DNA: TGTGCCAGCAGTTACACGACAGGGACTTCACCCCTCCACTTT
CDR3 protein: CASSYTTGTSPLHF

D gene: .
clone size: .
J gene: TRBJ1-6
V gene: TRBV28
CDR3 DNA: TGTGCCAGCAGTTGGGGGGCTAGAGGGAGCTCCTATAATTCACCCCTCCACTTT
CDR3 protein: CASSWGARGSSYNSPLHF

D gene: TRBD1
clone size: .
J gene: TRBJ1-6
V gene: TRBV25-1
CDR3 DNA: TGTGCCAGCAGTGAGGAACCAGGGGGCTCTTCACCCCTCCACTTT
CDR3 protein: CASSEEPGGSSPLHF

D gene: TRBD1
clone size: .
J gene: TRBJ1-1
V gene: TRBV18
CDR3 DNA: TGTGCCAGTCAAGGACAGGGGACGAACACTGAAGCTTTCTTT
CDR3 protein: CASQGQGTNTEAFF

D gene: .
clone size: .
J gene: TRBJ1-2
V gene: TRBV5-4
CDR3 DNA: TGTGCCAGCAGCCAAGACAGAAACTATGGCTACACCTTC
CDR3 protein: CASSQDRNYGYTF

D gene: TRBD1
clone size: .
J gene: TRBJ1-5
V gene: TRBV7-2
CDR3 DNA: TGTGCCAGCAGCTTAGGGACAGGGAATTCCAATCAGCCCCAGCATTTT
CDR3 protein: CASSLGTGNSNQPQHF

D gene: .
clone size: .
J gene: TRBJ2-1
V gene: TRBV19
CDR3 DNA: TGTGCCAGTAGTATCCTCCACCGGAACTCCTACAATGAGCAGTTCTTC
CDR3 protein: CASSILHRNSYNEQFF

D gene: .
clone size: .
J gene: TRBJ1-2
V gene: TRBV7-3
CDR3 DNA: TGTGCCAGCAGCTTAACGACGGGGGAGGGTGGCTACACCTTC
CDR3 protein: CASSLTTGEGGYTF

D gene: .
clone size: .
J gene: TRBJ2-1
V gene: TRBV5-1
CDR3 DNA: TGCGCCAGCAGCAACAGGGTGGGCCCCTACAATGAGCAGTTCTTC
CDR3 protein: CASSNRVGPYNEQFF

D gene: .
clone size: few
J gene: TRBJ2-7
V gene: TRBV19
CDR3 DNA: TGTGCCAGTAGGATTACGAGCACTAGCTCCTACGAGCAGTACTTC
CDR3 protein: CASRITSTSSYEQYF

D gene: .
clone size: .
J gene: TRBJ2-5
V gene: TRBV27
CDR3 DNA: TGTGCCAGCAGTTTTAGCCCTCGGGTGGGAGAGACCCAGTACTTC
CDR3 protein: CASSFSPRVGETQYF

D gene: TRBD1
clone size: .
J gene: TRBJ2-5
V gene: TRBV12-5
CDR3 DNA: TGTGCTAGTGGTTTGGGGACAGGGGCGATGGAGACCCAGTACTTC
CDR3 protein: CASGLGTGAMETQYF

D gene: TRBD1
clone size: .
J gene: TRBJ2-2
V gene: TRBV24-1
CDR3 DNA: TGTGCCACCAGTGACTCGGGACAGGGTAACACCGGGGAGCTGTTTTTT
CDR3 protein: CATSDSGQGNTGELFF

D gene: TRBD2
clone size: once
J gene: TRBJ2-7
V gene: TRBV4-1
CDR3 DNA: TGCGCCAGCAGCCAAGGCGGTAGCGGGGGCGAAGAGCAGTACTTC
CDR3 protein: CASSQGGSGGEEQYF

D gene: .
clone size: .
J gene: TRBJ1-2
V gene: TRBV18
CDR3 DNA: TGTGCCAGCTCACCACCGACAGGAATGAATGGCAATTATGGCTACACCTTC
CDR3 protein: CASSPPTGMNGNYGYTF

D gene: .
clone size: .
J gene: TRBJ1-1
V gene: TRBV7-3
CDR3 DNA: TGTGCCAGCAGCACAGACAGAGCCACTGAAGCTTTCTTT
CDR3 protein: CASSTDRATEAFF

D gene: .
clone size: .
J gene: TRBJ2-5
V gene: TRBV5-1
CDR3 DNA: TGCGCCAGCAGCTTGGAAGAATCGGGGACCCAGTACTTC
CDR3 protein: CASSLEESGTQYF

D gene: .
clone size: few
J gene: TRBJ1-2
V gene: TRBV28
CDR3 DNA: TGTGCCAGCAGTTTTATGCAGGGTAACTATGGCTACACCTTC
CDR3 protein: CASSFMQGNYGYTF

D gene: TRBD1
clone size: few
J gene: TRBJ1-2
V gene: TRBV30
CDR3 DNA: TGTGCCTGGAGCGACAGGGGAGAGACCTATGGCTACACCTTC
CDR3 protein: CAWSDRGETYGYTF

D gene: .
clone size: .
J gene: TRBJ1-6
V gene: TRBV7-9
CDR3 DNA: TGTGCCAGCAGCTTAGGGACAGATAATTCACCCCTCCACTTT
CDR3 protein: CASSLGTDNSPLHF

D gene: .
clone size: once
J gene: TRBJ1-4
V gene: TRBV19
CDR3 DNA: TGTGCCAGTAGTAGAAAGACAGGCGAAAATGAAAAACTGTTTTTT
CDR3 protein: CASSRKTGENEKLFF

D gene: .
clone size: .
J gene: TRBJ1-1
V gene: TRBV18
CDR3 DNA: TGTGCCAGCTCACCCCCTGGCAGACCTTTAGGGACTGAAGCTTTCTTT
CDR3 protein: CASSPPGRPLGTEAFF

D gene: TRBD1
clone size: .
J gene: TRBJ2-3
V gene: TRBV6-5
CDR3 DNA: TGTGCCAGCAGTTTACAGGGGGGACATACGCAGTATTTT
CDR3 protein: CASSLQGGHTQYF